Following are 15 T cell receptor beta chains from one sample sequenced in a study of T cells in Graves' hyperthyroidism and ophthalmopathy. Amplification of TCR beta CDR3 regions used RNA as the template. Primed by the HTBI set, a first-round RT-PCR was run on the TCR CDR3. TCRdb passed the multiplex PCR reads through MiXCR, listing each CDR3 protein once. This table holds about 600,000 distinct CDR3 sequences, 13% to 15% found once. Sequenced sample: blood. The receptor source for this set is a woman between 18 and 30 years old with Graves' ophthalmopathy.

The table lists this clonotype with many counts. The genes are TRBV15 and TRBJ2-1; D unresolved. The V gene's germline CDR1 is LNHNV and CDR2 YYDKDF (reference sequence). The CDR3 runs to 15 residues. V gave up 5 bases and J gave up 2 bases, with 13 bases separating them. In DNA form, the CDR3 reads TGTGCCACCAGCCGGCCCGGTGGGCCCTACAATGAGCAGTTCTTC. It specifies CATSRPGGPYNEQFF.

The chain carries TRBV7-9 and TRBJ2-1, with 8 bases aligning to TRBD2. The CDR3 is made up of 15 amino acids. Germline values: CDR1 SEHNR, CDR2 FQNEAQ (reference sequence). The V gene end was trimmed by 7 bases and the J gene end by 4 bases; junction bases not matched to a gene: 9. The CDR3: CASIRGASGYNEQFF. DNA for the CDR3: TGTGCCAGCATCCGGGGGGCTAGCGGGTACAATGAGCAGTTCTTC.

This clonotype was seen at least ten times. The V and J genes are TRBV20-1 and TRBJ2-3, with D unresolved. Trimming pared 3 bases from V and 6 bases from J, leaving 13 bases between. This CDR3 has 13 amino acids. The germline CDR1 and CDR2 sequences are DFQATT and SNEGSKA (reference sequence). The CDR3 region is CSASALQWDTQYF. The CDR3 DNA sequence: TGCAGTGCTAGTGCACTTCAGTGGGATACGCAGTATTTT.

In its sample, this clonotype was seen many times. The V gene is TRBV29-1, the J gene TRBJ1-2; D is uncertain. Trimming removed 3 bases at V and 7 bases at J, with 3 bases between. CDR3 size: 9 residues. Germline values: CDR1 SQVTM, CDR2 ANQGSEA. The CDR3, as DNA: TGCAGCGTTGACCCTGGCTACACCTTC. It specifies CSVDPGYTF.

Of note for this clonotype: It is likely a read error, because the conserved phenylalanine at the end of the CDR3 is missing. V and J are TRBV6-1 and TRBJ1-3; D is ambiguous. Germline V gene data show CDR1 as MNHNS and CDR2 as SASEGT. The CDR3 spans 15 residues. The V gene lost 6 bases and the J gene lost 0 bases, with 12 bases spanning the gap. The CDR3 spells CASRQTRASGNTIYL. The CDR3, as DNA: TGTGCCAGCAGGCAGACCCGGGCCTCTGGAAACACCATATATCTT.

This clonotype was found many times. The genes are TRBV12-3 or TRBV12-4 and TRBJ1-1; unclear D gene. V was trimmed by 7 bases and J by 1 base, leaving 10 bases between them. The CDR3 spans 13 residues. CDR3 in amino acids: CASTPVGNTEAFF. CDR3 in DNA: TGTGCCAGCACCCCGGTTGGGAACACTGAAGCTTTCTTT.

This clonotype was seen many times. This chain uses TRBV3-1 with TRBJ2-3, with 10 nucleotides matching TRBD2. Germline CDR1 is LGHDT and CDR2 is YNNKEL (reference sequence). J gave up 5 bases and V 3 bases, and 5 bases lay outside the gene matches. The CDR3 sequence is 15 residues long. The CDR3 is CASSQPAGGIDTQYF. CDR3 sequence (DNA): TGTGCCAGCAGCCAGCCAGCGGGAGGGATAGATACGCAGTATTTT.

This clonotype came up many times. The chain uses TRBV6-2 or TRBV6-3 and TRBJ2-7; 11 positions match TRBD2. Germline V lookup: CDR1 MNHEY, CDR2 SVGEGT. V shed 5 bases, J shed 2 bases, and the junction held 17 bases outside the gene matches. The CDR3 is 19 amino acids. The CDR3 nucleotides are TGTGCCAGCAGTCCCCCCTCAGGGCTAGCGGGAGGTACTACCTACGAGCAGTACTTC. The encoded protein is CASSPPSGLAGGTTYEQYF.

In this sample, this clonotype turned up once. It is likely a read error, because the conserved phenylalanine at the end of the CDR3 is missing. The chain uses TRBV5-4 and TRBJ2-5; unclear D gene. Germline loops: CDR1 SGHNT, CDR2 YYREEE (reference sequence). The CDR3 runs 15 residues. V dropped 0 bases and J dropped 3 bases, with 12 bases sitting between them. In DNA, the CDR3 is TGTGCCAGCAGCTTGGCGGACCAAGCTAAAGAGACCCAGTACTCC. Amino acids: CASSLADQAKETQYS.

This clonotype was seen many times. The DNA of the CDR3 is TGCAGTGCTAGAGAGTTTTTAGCGGGCCCCTCCTACGAGCAGTACTTC. Protein sequence: CSAREFLAGPSYEQYF. The J gene is TRBJ2-7, the V gene TRBV20-1; TRBD2 agrees at 7 bases. V trimming: 0 bases; J trimming: 0 bases; junction bases outside the gene matches: 8. The CDR3 runs to 16 residues. Germline CDR1 and CDR2: DFQATT and SNEGSKA (reference sequence).

This clonotype was recorded a few times. The gene calls are TRBV27 and TRBJ2-7; D remains ambiguous. Germline CDR1 reads MNHEY; CDR2 reads SMNVEV (reference sequence). The CDR3 is 15 amino acids. The ends were cut back, 5 bases at V and 0 bases at J, with 14 bases in the middle. The CDR3 here is CASSVRAPRSYEQYF. DNA of the CDR3: TGTGCCAGCAGTGTCCGGGCACCTCGCTCCTACGAGCAGTACTTC.

The V call is TRBV19, the J call TRBJ1-5; D remains ambiguous. CDR1 and CDR2 (germline): LNHDA, SQIVND (reference sequence). This CDR3 spans 13 amino acids. Trimming removed 5 bases at V and 7 bases at J, with 12 bases between. The CDR3 is CASSLIMRQPQHF. CDR3 in DNA: TGTGCCAGTAGTCTTATTATGAGGCAGCCCCAGCATTTT.

This clonotype was found many times. The chain recombines TRBV12-3 or TRBV12-4 with TRBJ2-7; D not resolved. V was pared by 7 bases and J by 2 bases, with 9 bases between. The CDR3 length is 12 residues. The CDR3 loop is CASNIGTYEQYF. In nucleotides, the CDR3 is TGTGCCAGCAATATTGGCACCTACGAGCAGTACTTC.

This chain joins TRBV7-6 and TRBJ2-6; TRBD1 matches at 10 bases. Trimming removed 4 bases from V and 4 bases from J; junction bases left unmatched: 4. Per the germline V gene, CDR1 is SGHVS and CDR2 is FNYEAQ. The CDR3 consists of 16 residues. The CDR3 region has the DNA TGTGCCAGCAGCTGGGGACAGGGGACAGGGGCCAACGTCCTGACTTTC. Its protein is CASSWGQGTGANVLTF.

The chain uses TRBV25-1 and TRBJ2-7; D unclear. V was pared by 3 bases and J by 4 bases, with 16 bases between. From germline, CDR1 is MGHDK and CDR2 SYGVNS. CDR3 length equals 15 residues. The CDR3, as DNA: TGTGCCAGCAGTGAGGAAGGCAGGTACCCTTACGAGCAGTACTTC. Translation: CASSEEGRYPYEQYF.